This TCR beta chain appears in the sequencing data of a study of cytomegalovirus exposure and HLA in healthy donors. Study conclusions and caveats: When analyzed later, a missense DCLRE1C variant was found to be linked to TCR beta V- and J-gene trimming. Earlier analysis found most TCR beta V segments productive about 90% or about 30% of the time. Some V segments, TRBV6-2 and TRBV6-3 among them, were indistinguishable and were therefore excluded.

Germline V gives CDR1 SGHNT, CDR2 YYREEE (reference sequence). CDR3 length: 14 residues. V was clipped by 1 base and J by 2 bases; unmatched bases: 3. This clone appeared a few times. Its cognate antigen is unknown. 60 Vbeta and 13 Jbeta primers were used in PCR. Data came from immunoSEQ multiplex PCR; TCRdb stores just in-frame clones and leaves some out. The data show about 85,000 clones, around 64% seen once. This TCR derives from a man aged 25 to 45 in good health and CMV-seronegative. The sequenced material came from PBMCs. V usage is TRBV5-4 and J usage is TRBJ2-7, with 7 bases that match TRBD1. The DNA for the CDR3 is TGTGCCAGCAGCTTGTATCAGGGGGCCTACGAGCAGTACTTC. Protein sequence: CASSLYQGAYEQYF.